Listed below are T cell receptor beta chains from one sample, sequenced in a study of T cell responses to AZD1222 COVID-19 vaccine. Measured with immunoSEQ multiplex PCR; TCRdb has only the in-frame clones, and not every one. The sample holds 80,000 or so clones; about 85% are singletons and the top ten take around 1.5%. The source was peripheral blood, collected on day 0 of AZD1222 vaccination. The source is an adult in good health. Both conserved end residues are part of each CDR3. Fields, in order: V gene, clone size, D gene, J gene, CDR3 protein, CDR3 DNA. A D gene is named only where the DNA matches it firmly. Rows give clone size only sometimes, using once, few, many, or a class for an expanded clone.

TRBV27	.	TRBD1	TRBJ1-2	CASSWDRGQGEGYTF	TGTGCCAGCAGTTGGGACAGGGGCCAAGGAGAAGGCTACACCTTC
TRBV11-2	.	.	TRBJ2-1	CASSLHRGNEQFF	TGTGCCAGCAGCTTACACCGTGGCAATGAGCAGTTCTTC
TRBV3-1/TRBV3-2	.	TRBD2	TRBJ2-1	CASSQDIVGGRIGFF	TGTGCCAGCAGCCAAGATATTGTGGGAGGGCGAATAGGATTCTTC
TRBV19	.	.	TRBJ1-3	CASSIPSDSLSGNTIYF	TGTGCCAGTAGTATCCCCTCAGACAGTCTCTCTGGAAACACCATATATTTT
TRBV3-1/TRBV3-2	.	.	TRBJ1-5	CASSPRRSGNQPQHF	TGTGCCAGCAGCCCCCGAAGGTCGGGGAATCAGCCCCAGCATTTT
TRBV5-1	.	.	TRBJ1-3	CASSLDMISGNTIYF	TGCGCCAGCAGCTTGGACATGATCTCTGGAAACACCATATATTTT
TRBV7-2	.	.	TRBJ1-4	CASSLAGVNEKLFF	TGTGCCAGCAGCTTAGCGGGGGTCAATGAAAAACTGTTTTTT
TRBV11-2	.	.	TRBJ1-1	CASSFLQGKREEAFF	TGTGCCAGCAGCTTCCTACAGGGAAAGCGAGAAGAAGCTTTCTTT
TRBV28	.	.	TRBJ1-5	CASGNLNNQPQHF	TGTGCCAGCGGGAACTTAAATAATCAGCCCCAGCATTTT
TRBV6-2/TRBV6-3	.	.	TRBJ1-5	CASSYSRRNQPQHF	TGTGCCAGCAGTTACTCCCGGCGCAATCAGCCCCAGCATTTT
TRBV9	.	TRBD1	TRBJ1-2	CASSLRPGQGLAGYTF	TGTGCCAGCAGCCTCAGACCGGGACAGGGCTTGGCTGGCTACACCTTC
TRBV6-5	.	TRBD2	TRBJ2-3	CASRHRTSAADTQYF	TGTGCCAGCAGACACCGGACTAGCGCAGCAGATACGCAGTATTTT
TRBV29-1	.	.	TRBJ2-7	CSAEDRTGTYEQYF	TGCAGCGCTGAAGACAGGACCGGGACCTACGAGCAGTACTTC
TRBV29-1	medium-sized	.	TRBJ2-3	CSVEDTDTQYF	TGCAGCGTTGAGGACACAGATACGCAGTATTTT
TRBV9	few	.	TRBJ1-6	CASSLEGPVNSPLHF	TGTGCCAGCAGCCTAGAAGGACCTGTGAATTCACCCCTCCACTTT
TRBV10-2	.	TRBD2	TRBJ2-5	CASKGLADQETQYF	TGCGCCAGCAAGGGACTAGCGGACCAAGAGACCCAGTACTTC
TRBV7-8	.	.	TRBJ1-5	CASSLGGGGNQPQHF	TGTGCCAGCAGCTTAGGAGGGGGGGGCAATCAGCCCCAGCATTTT
TRBV30	.	.	TRBJ1-2	CAWSAPTNFYGYTF	TGTGCCTGGAGTGCCCCGACCAATTTCTATGGCTACACCTTC
TRBV30	.	.	TRBJ1-2	CAWSVAQPRDGYTF	TGTGCCTGGAGTGTAGCGCAGCCCAGAGATGGCTACACCTTC
TRBV4-2	.	TRBD2	TRBJ2-7	CASSQGTSAYEQYF	TGTGCCAGCAGCCAGGGAACTAGCGCCTACGAGCAGTACTTC
TRBV5-8	.	TRBD1	TRBJ1-2	CASSLSGTALLYGYTF	TGTGCCAGCAGCTTGTCCGGGACAGCTCTGCTCTATGGCTACACCTTC
TRBV7-9	.	.	TRBJ2-1	CASSLELGGIYNEQFF	TGTGCCAGCAGCTTAGAACTAGGAGGAATCTACAATGAGCAGTTCTTC
TRBV7-2	.	.	TRBJ1-5	CASSFSGAGQPQHF	TGTGCCAGCAGCTTTTCGGGGGCCGGACAGCCCCAGCATTTT
TRBV19	.	TRBD1	TRBJ2-3	CASIPGQGTDTQYF	TGTGCCAGTATCCCGGGACAGGGAACAGATACGCAGTATTTT
TRBV5-4	.	TRBD2	TRBJ2-3	CASRASGRRTDTQYF	TGTGCCAGCAGAGCTAGCGGGAGGCGCACAGATACGCAGTATTTT
TRBV5-1	.	.	TRBJ2-5	CASSLAGLGLQETQYF	TGCGCCAGCAGCTTGGCCGGATTGGGCCTCCAAGAGACCCAGTACTTC
TRBV6-5	.	.	TRBJ1-3	CASRPGTRRGGTIYF	TGTGCCAGCAGGCCGGGGACCCGTCGTGGAGGCACCATATATTTT
TRBV2	few	TRBD1	TRBJ1-6	CASTPLRTGQNSPLHF	TGTGCCAGCACCCCACTCCGGACAGGGCAAAATTCACCCCTCCACTTT
TRBV30	.	.	TRBJ2-1	CAWSTGQFEQFF	TGTGCCTGGAGTACGGGCCAGTTCGAGCAGTTCTTC
TRBV24-1	.	.	TRBJ2-5	CATSADNTGTRGTQYF	TGTGCCACCAGTGCCGATAATACCGGGACCCGGGGGACCCAGTACTTC
TRBV7-2	.	TRBD1	TRBJ1-1	CASRQGPNTEAFF	TGTGCCAGCAGACAGGGGCCCAACACTGAAGCTTTCTTT
TRBV4-2	.	.	TRBJ2-3	CASSPGSQVGDTQYF	TGTGCCAGCAGCCCCGGCTCTCAAGTAGGAGATACGCAGTATTTT
TRBV3-1/TRBV3-2	.	.	TRBJ1-5	CASSQLRWPRVSNQPQHF	TGTGCCAGCAGCCAACTGAGATGGCCCAGGGTTAGCAATCAGCCCCAGCATTTT
TRBV7-9	.	.	TRBJ1-2	CASSSLEGSYPRGYTF	TGTGCCAGCAGCTCCCTAGAGGGGTCTTACCCGAGAGGCTACACCTTC
TRBV29-1	.	TRBD2	TRBJ2-7	CSVMGEGLIEQYF	TGCAGCGTTATGGGGGAGGGCTTGATCGAGCAGTACTTC
TRBV10-3	.	.	TRBJ2-5	CAISGGQETQYF	TGTGCCATCAGCGGGGGTCAAGAGACCCAGTACTTC
TRBV5-6	.	TRBD1	TRBJ2-3	CASSSRTGADTQYF	TGTGCCAGCAGCTCTCGGACAGGGGCAGATACGCAGTATTTT
TRBV19	.	TRBD2	TRBJ2-7	CASSMWTSGRPYEQYF	TGTGCCAGTAGTATGTGGACTAGCGGTCGCCCCTACGAGCAGTACTTC
TRBV3-1/TRBV3-2	.	.	TRBJ2-5	CASSPRRAQETQYF	TGTGCCAGCAGCCCTCGGAGGGCCCAAGAGACCCAGTACTTC
TRBV7-6	.	.	TRBJ1-5	CASSSDRTQPQHF	TGTGCCAGCAGCTCCGACAGAACTCAGCCCCAGCATTTT
TRBV16	.	TRBD1	TRBJ1-1	CASSHNPRDRAEAFF	TGTGCCAGCAGCCATAATCCCCGGGACAGGGCTGAAGCTTTCTTT
TRBV6-6	.	TRBD1	TRBJ1-1	CASSTAGTGAEAFF	TGTGCCAGCAGCACAGCCGGGACAGGTGCTGAAGCTTTCTTT
TRBV3-1/TRBV3-2	.	.	TRBJ2-3	CASSQEGSLTGADTQYF	TGTGCCAGCAGCCAAGAGGGTAGCCTGACCGGGGCAGATACGCAGTATTTT
TRBV6-5	.	TRBD1	TRBJ1-5	CASRSPTGSNQPQHF	TGTGCCAGCAGGTCCCCGACAGGGAGCAATCAGCCCCAGCATTTT
TRBV19	.	.	TRBJ2-5	CASSISPQVGGETQYF	TGTGCCAGTAGTATTTCTCCACAGGTTGGTGGAGAGACCCAGTACTTC
TRBV6-5	.	.	TRBJ2-7	CASNLPSYEQYF	TGTGCCAGCAATTTACCTTCCTACGAGCAGTACTTC
TRBV7-2	few	.	TRBJ2-7	CASSLGTNYEQYF	TGTGCCAGCAGCTTAGGGACAAACTACGAGCAGTACTTC
TRBV3-1/TRBV3-2	once	TRBD1	TRBJ1-3	CASSRRGPGNTIYF	TGTGCCAGCAGCCGAAGGGGGCCCGGAAACACCATATATTTT
TRBV4-2	.	.	TRBJ1-4	CASSQEGGGSEKLFF	TGTGCCAGCAGCCAAGAAGGAGGGGGTAGTGAAAAACTGTTTTTT
TRBV7-2	.	TRBD2	TRBJ2-3	CASSSGTSGTDTQYF	TGTGCCAGCAGCTCCGGGACTAGCGGTACAGATACGCAGTATTTT
TRBV5-8	.	.	TRBJ1-5	CASSVGQYSNQPQHF	TGTGCCAGCAGCGTCGGACAGTATAGCAATCAGCCCCAGCATTTT
TRBV5-5	.	.	TRBJ2-3	CASSWTGTDTQYF	TGTGCCAGCAGCTGGACGGGCACAGATACGCAGTATTTT
TRBV7-9	.	.	TRBJ2-2	CASGMESTGELFF	TGTGCCAGCGGCATGGAAAGCACCGGGGAGCTGTTTTTT
TRBV7-8	.	TRBD2	TRBJ2-7	CASSLRRREASYEQYF	TGTGCCAGCAGCTTAAGGAGGCGGGAGGCCTCCTACGAGCAGTACTTC
TRBV5-1	.	TRBD2	TRBJ2-3	CASSLVAGGPADTQYF	TGCGCCAGCAGCTTGGTTGCGGGAGGGCCCGCAGATACGCAGTATTTT
TRBV30	.	TRBD1	TRBJ1-4	CAWGTGATSYGNEKLFF	TGTGCCTGGGGAACAGGGGCTACTTCCTACGGAAATGAAAAACTGTTTTTT
TRBV18	few	.	TRBJ1-1	CASSPAQANTEAFF	TGTGCCAGCTCACCAGCACAGGCCAACACTGAAGCTTTCTTT